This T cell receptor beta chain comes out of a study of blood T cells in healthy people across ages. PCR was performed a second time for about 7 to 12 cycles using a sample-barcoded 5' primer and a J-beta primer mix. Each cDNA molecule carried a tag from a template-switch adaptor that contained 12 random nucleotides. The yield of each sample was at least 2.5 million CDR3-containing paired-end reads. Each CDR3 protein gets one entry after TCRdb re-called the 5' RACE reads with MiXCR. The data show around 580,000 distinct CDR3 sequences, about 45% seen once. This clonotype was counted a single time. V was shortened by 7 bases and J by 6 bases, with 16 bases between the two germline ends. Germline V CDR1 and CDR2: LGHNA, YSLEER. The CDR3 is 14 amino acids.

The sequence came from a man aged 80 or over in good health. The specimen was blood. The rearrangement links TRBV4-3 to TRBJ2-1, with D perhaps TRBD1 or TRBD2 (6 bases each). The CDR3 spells CASTRGLAVNEQFF. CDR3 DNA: TGCGCCAGCACCCGGGGGCTAGCTGTCAATGAGCAGTTCTTC.